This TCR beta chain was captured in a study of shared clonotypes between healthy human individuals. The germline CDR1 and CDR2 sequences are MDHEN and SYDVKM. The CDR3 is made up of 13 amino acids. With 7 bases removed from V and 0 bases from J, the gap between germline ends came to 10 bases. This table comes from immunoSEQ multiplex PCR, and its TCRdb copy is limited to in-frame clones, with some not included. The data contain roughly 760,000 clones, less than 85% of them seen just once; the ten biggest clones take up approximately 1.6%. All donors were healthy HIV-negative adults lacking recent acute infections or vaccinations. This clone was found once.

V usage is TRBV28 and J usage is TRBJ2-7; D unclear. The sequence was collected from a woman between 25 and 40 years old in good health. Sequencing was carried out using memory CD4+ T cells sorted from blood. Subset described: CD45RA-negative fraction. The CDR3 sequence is CASMRGFSYEQYF. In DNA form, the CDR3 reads TGTGCCAGCATGAGAGGATTCTCCTACGAGCAGTACTTC.